The clone carrying this T cell receptor beta chain turned up a few times. Its antigen is still unknown. The entry originates in a study of Tregs in tolerant kidney transplant recipients. Measured with immunoSEQ multiplex PCR; TCRdb has only the in-frame clones, and not every one. This table has 100,000 or so clones, 93% appearing once. The study's findings and limits: In tolerant patients, donor-specific Tregs outgrew total Tregs, suggesting antigen-driven expansion.

Related graft donors supplied nonmyeloablative bone marrow transplants, and mixed chimerism was transient. Unstimulated regulatory T cells (CD4+CD25+CD127-), CD4+CD25- non-regulatory cells, CD4 and CD8 cells were FACS-sorted from thawed PBMCs. The sequenced sample was CD4+ T cells from blood (PBMCs), obtained 12 months after the transplant. This receptor was taken from a human patient who received a combined kidney and bone marrow transplant. The T cells may come from the graft donor.

CDR3 coding DNA: TGTGCCAGCAGTGGCCAGCTAGACTATGGCTACACCTTC. It encodes CASSGQLDYGYTF. The V and J genes are TRBV2 and TRBJ1-2; no definite D call. The CDR3 is made up of 13 amino acids. CDR1 and CDR2 from the germline V gene are SNHLY and FYNNEI. Trimming removed 4 bases at V and 3 bases at J, with 9 bases between.